This T cell receptor beta chain came from a study of tumor-infiltrating lymphocytes in primary liver carcinoma. In the study overall: Roughly 3.65 to 8 million productive TCRbeta reads were obtained per sample, with similar numbers across tissue types.

In this sample, this clonotype turned up a few times. The antigen is undetermined. A primer matching the constant region was used to make TCR beta cDNA from 500 ng of total RNA. Library construction for TCR beta comprised three nested multiplex PCR rounds performed with slightly modified ARM-PCR. TRBV1-TRBV30 forward primers paired with a C-beta reverse primer drove the first two PCR rounds, roughly 10 cycles each. A single record per CDR3 protein comes from TCRdb applying MiXCR to the multiplex PCR reads. The sample yields about 180,000 distinct CDR3 sequences, 60% seen once. Germline V gives CDR1 MNHEY, CDR2 SVGEGT. This CDR3 spans 16 amino acids. The trim removed 0 bases at V and 13 bases at J, leaving 14 bases unmatched. It was unsorted whole blood that yielded blood RNA, and germline DNA was also extracted. Whole-study results and caveats: Tumor-adjacent and tumor-blood pairs displayed less overlap than did pairs of tumor regions.

This chain links TRBV6-2 or TRBV6-3 with TRBJ2-3, with 9 bases identical to TRBD1. Specimen: peripheral blood. The sequence came from a man in his forties with primary liver carcinoma and hepatitis B virus infection. CDR3 DNA sequence: TGTGCCAGCAGTTACTCCAAAGACAGGGGGAATCATTTGAAGTATTTT. Translated: CASSYSKDRGNHLKYF.